Listed here are 27 T cell receptor beta chains from one sample, sequenced in a study of blood T cell repertoires in COVID-19. Here immunoSEQ multiplex PCR was the method, and the copy in TCRdb shows in-frame clones only, minus some. The sample lists 300,000 or so clones; just under 90% were seen once. The material sequenced was peripheral blood. The receptors here all came from a woman aged 40 to 50 with acute or convalescent COVID-19.

The V call is TRBV24-1, the J call TRBJ2-5, with 8 bases fitting TRBD2. The V and J ends lost 4 bases and 3 bases, in that order; junction bases with no gene match: 9. Per germline, CDR1 KGHDR and CDR2 SFDVKD. The length of the CDR3 is 16 residues. The CDR3 DNA follows: TGTGCCACCAGTGAGAAAGGGGCAGCGGGGGAAGAGACCCAGTACTTC. It specifies CATSEKGAAGEETQYF.

The CDR3 is CSVGRGEPGYTF. CDR3 coding DNA: TGCAGCGTTGGTAGAGGAGAACCCGGCTACACCTTC. V usage is TRBV29-1 and J usage is TRBJ1-2; no reliable D call. Per the germline V gene, CDR1 is SQVTM and CDR2 is ANQGSEA. There are 12 residues in the CDR3. Trimming stripped 4 bases from V and 8 bases from J, with 14 bases between. Full variable domain (rest looked up from reference TRBV29-1 and TRBJ1-2): SAVISQKPSRDICQRGTSLTIQCQVDSQVTMMFWYRQQPGQSLTLIATANQGSEATYESGFVIDKFPISRPNLTFSTLTVSNMSPEDSSIYLCSVGRGEPGYTFGSGTRLTVV.

V gene TRBV5-6 combines with J gene TRBJ1-1, with no clear D. The CDR3 sequence is 15 residues long. V was shortened by 4 bases and J by 0 bases, with 13 bases between the two germline ends. The germline CDR1 and CDR2 sequences are SGHDT and YYEEEE. The CDR3 is CASSATSGVNTEAFF. The CDR3 DNA follows: TGTGCCAGCAGCGCAACCTCCGGGGTGAACACTGAAGCTTTCTTT.

Worth noting for this clone: At the DNA level, this CDR3 is encoded by other sequences in the same sample as well. The gene calls are TRBV29-1 and TRBJ2-3; possible D gene TRBD1, 6 bases. V gave up 3 bases and J gave up 3 bases, with 10 bases separating them. The V gene's germline CDR1 is SQVTM and CDR2 ANQGSEA. The CDR3 sequence is 13 residues long. The CDR3 reads CSVEGQGTDTQYF. The CDR3 DNA is TGCAGCGTTGAGGGGCAGGGGACAGATACGCAGTATTTT.

The chain carries TRBV27 and TRBJ1-1, with TRBD1 matching 7 bases. The trim removed 6 bases at V and 5 bases at J, leaving 18 bases unmatched. CDR3 length equals 17 residues. Germline V lookup: CDR1 MNHEY, CDR2 SMNVEV (reference sequence). CDR3 residues: CASRILGTDPWGTEAFF. In nucleotides, the CDR3 is TGTGCCAGCAGAATACTCGGGACAGATCCCTGGGGGACTGAAGCTTTCTTT.

This sequence joins TRBV7-8 and TRBJ1-2, with 7 nucleotides matching TRBD1. After removal of 5 bases from V and 7 bases from J, the junction contained 10 bases not matched to a gene. This CDR3 comprises 14 residues. Germline V lookup: CDR1 SGHVS, CDR2 FQNEAQ. DNA for the CDR3: TGTGCCAGCAGCCGGGGACAGAGTTCCTCTGGCTACACCTTC. Translation gives CASSRGQSSSGYTF.

The CDR3 DNA sequence: TGTGCCAGCAGTTCCGCCGATCCAGTGAACACTGAAGCTTTCTTT. This gives the protein CASSSADPVNTEAFF. The rearrangement uses TRBV6-6 and TRBJ1-1; D unclear. This CDR3 has 15 amino acids. The V gene lost 4 bases and the J gene lost 0 bases, with 12 bases spanning the gap. Germline assignment: CDR1 MNHNY and CDR2 SVGAGI (reference sequence).

The genes are TRBV27 and TRBJ1-2; 7 bases match TRBD1. Germline-derived CDR1 and CDR2 are MNHEY and SMNVEV (reference sequence). The CDR3 has 13 residues. After removal of 10 bases from V and 8 bases from J, the junction contained 13 bases not matched to a gene. The DNA of the CDR3 is TGTGCCACCTCACAAGGGGGCTTAAAGGGCTACACCTTC. Encoded protein: CATSQGGLKGYTF.

The chain couples TRBV5-1 to TRBJ2-3, with 8 positions matching TRBD2. With V trimmed by 0 bases and J by 5 bases, 2 bases remained unmatched. The CDR3 loop spans 14 amino acids. Germline lookup yields CDR1 SGHRS and CDR2 YFSETQ. Written as DNA, the CDR3 is TGCGCCAGCAGCTTGGTGGCGGGGGGAGATACGCAGTATTTT. This encodes CASSLVAGGDTQYF.

The V gene is TRBV3-1 (or the pseudogene TRBV3-2), the J gene TRBJ2-2; 7 bases are shared with TRBD1. Trimming took 4 bases from V and 2 from J; bases not matched to a gene: 1. The CDR3 is 14 amino acids. The germline gives CDR1 LGHDT, CDR2 YNNKEL (reference sequence). CDR3 loop: CASSRTGNTGELFF. In DNA form, the CDR3 reads TGTGCCAGCAGCCGGACAGGTAACACCGGGGAGCTGTTTTTT.

This clone was recorded only once. Other DNA sequences in the same sample also yield this CDR3. The chain is built from TRBV6-5 and TRBJ2-5; possible D gene TRBD1, 6 bases. This CDR3 is built from 14 residues. Trimming took 0 bases from V and 2 from J, leaving 7 bases between them. Germline V CDR1 and CDR2: MNHEY, SVGAGI. The DNA for the CDR3 is TGTGCCAGCAGTTACTCAGGGGGTCAAGAGACCCAGTACTTC. It codes for CASSYSGGQETQYF.

The rearrangement uses TRBV27 and TRBJ1-6, with D possibly being TRBD1 (5 bases). Trimming cost V 6 bases and J 10 bases, with 19 bases left between them. The germline CDR1 and CDR2 sequences are MNHEY and SMNVEV (reference sequence). The CDR3 is made up of 15 amino acids. CDR3 bases: TGTGCCAGCAGCCGTACAGGCCACGGTTCATCACCCCTCCACTTT. Residues: CASSRTGHGSSPLHF.

CDR3 sequence (DNA): TGTGCCAGCAGCCACCCCCCTAGCGGGGGGGTGGATACGCAGTATTTT. Residues: CASSHPPSGGVDTQYF. This rearrangement joins TRBV11-2 to TRBJ2-3, with 12 bases fitting TRBD2. The CDR3 has 16 amino acids. The germline CDR1 and CDR2 sequences are SGHAT and FQNNGV. The ends lost 5 bases at V and 6 bases at J; junction bases unmatched: 9.

V and J are TRBV6-6 and TRBJ1-6; D call uncertain. The V end lost 6 bases, the J end lost 7 bases, and 16 bases lay between the germline ends. This CDR3 spans 15 amino acids. CDR1 and CDR2 (germline): MNHNY, SVGAGI (reference sequence). The DNA for the CDR3 is TGTGCCAGCAGGCTGAGTCCGAGAATCAATTCACCCCTCCACTTT. It is translated as CASRLSPRINSPLHF.

The gene calls are TRBV10-2 and TRBJ1-1, with D unresolved. The CDR3 consists of 15 residues. The germline V gene has CDR1 WSHSY and CDR2 SAAADI. V lost 0 bases and J lost 5, with 13 bases in between. Here the CDR3 reads CASSESPGGWTEAFF. The CDR3, as DNA: TGCGCCAGCAGTGAGTCGCCGGGAGGTTGGACTGAAGCTTTCTTT.

Only one count was recorded for this clone. Germline is not matched at one junction end, which may reflect a read error. The rearrangement links TRBV28 to TRBJ2-3; the D gene is possibly TRBD2 (5 bases). Germline-derived CDR1 and CDR2 are MDHEN and SYDVKM. The CDR3 is made up of 11 amino acids. For the CDR3, the DNA is TGTGCCAGCAGTTTCCGAGGGCAGACAAGTTTT. Encoded protein: CASSFRGQTSF.

The genes are TRBV5-1 and TRBJ2-1, with 7 bases matching TRBD2. The ends lost 2 bases at V and 10 bases at J; junction bases unmatched: 9. Per the germline V gene, CDR1 is SGHRS and CDR2 is YFSETQ. The CDR3 contains 14 residues. CDR3 nucleotides: TGCGCCAGCAGCTTTGCTAGCGGCTTCCGAGAGCAGTTCTTC. It encodes CASSFASGFREQFF.

The CDR3 DNA reads TGCGCCAGCAGCGACTACAGGGGCGGCACTGAAGCTTTCTTT. Its translation: CASSDYRGGTEAFF. The chain joins TRBV10-1 to TRBJ1-1; 7 bases match TRBD1. The V segment lost 6 bases and the J segment 4 bases; nucleotides outside the gene matches: 8. This CDR3 has 14 residues. The germline CDR1 and CDR2 sequences are WNHNN and SYGVQD (reference sequence).

The genes are TRBV2 and TRBJ1-6; 9 bases are a match to TRBD1. This CDR3 is 14 amino acids long. J lost 14 bases, V lost 6 bases, and 11 bases had no gene match. Germline V gene sequence: CDR1 SNHLY, CDR2 FYNNEI. CDR3 sequence (DNA): TGTGCCAGCAGCGGGACAGGGTCGGTTAGGGCCCTCCACTTT. Its translation: CASSGTGSVRALHF.

The genes are TRBV18 and TRBJ1-6, with 11 bases fitting TRBD1. V was clipped by 1 base and J by 2 bases; unmatched bases: 4. The CDR3 runs to 18 residues. The germline V gene encodes CDR1 KGHSH and CDR2 LQKENI. CDR3 sequence (DNA): TGTGCCAGCTCACCACGGACAGGGGGCGCCACCTATAATTCACCCCTCCACTTT. This encodes CASSPRTGGATYNSPLHF.

This clone was observed once. The chain couples TRBV10-3 to TRBJ1-3; D is undetermined. CDR1 is ENHRY and CDR2 is SYGVKD in the germline V gene. The CDR3 loop spans 17 amino acids. Trimming removed 2 bases from V and 0 bases from J, with 14 bases in between. Here the CDR3 DNA reads TGTGCCATCAGTGAGGCTATCAGCGAATACTCTGGAAACACCATATATTTT. It encodes CAISEAISEYSGNTIYF.

The rearrangement joins TRBV27 to TRBJ2-1, with TRBD1 identical over 7 bases. This CDR3 has 14 amino acids. CDR1 and CDR2 (germline): MNHEY, SMNVEV (reference sequence). With V trimmed by 6 bases and J by 9 bases, 11 bases remained unmatched. The CDR3 coding sequence is TGTGCCAGCAGGCAAGGGACAGACCAGGCTGAGCAGTTCTTC. Translating gives CASRQGTDQAEQFF.

The V gene is TRBV30, the J gene TRBJ1-2; TRBD1 might be the D (6 bases). Trimming took off 2 bases at V and 4 bases at J, with 17 bases between the two ends. From germline, CDR1 is GTSNPN and CDR2 SVGIG (reference sequence). There are 15 residues in the CDR3. CDR3 region: CAWSRGGGGGYGYTF. CDR3 coding DNA: TGTGCCTGGAGTCGCGGGGGAGGGGGAGGCTATGGCTACACCTTC. The entire variable domain, with the rest obtained from reference TRBV30 and TRBJ1-2, is as follows: SQTIHQWPATLVQPVGSPLSLECTVEGTSNPNLYWYRQAAGRGLQLLFYSVGIGQISSEVPQNLSASRPQDRQFILSSKKLLLSDSGFYLCAWSRGGGGGYGYTFGSGTRLTVV.

The rearrangement joins TRBV6-4 to TRBJ1-5, with D maybe TRBD1 (6 bases). Germline V CDR1 and CDR2: MRHNA, SNTAGT. The germline V and J ends were trimmed by 3 bases and 4 bases, with 10 bases remaining between them. The length of the CDR3 is 14 residues. The CDR3 protein is CASSEWQGNQPQHF. Here the CDR3 DNA reads TGTGCCAGCAGTGAGTGGCAGGGGAATCAGCCCCAGCATTTT.

This clone was seen only once. The gene calls are TRBV9 and TRBJ1-1, with TRBD1 as a possible D gene (5 bases). This CDR3 contains 16 residues. Trimming stripped 0 bases from V and 0 bases from J, with 12 bases between. Germline V CDR1 and CDR2: SGDLS, YYNGEE. The CDR3 DNA reads as TGTGCCAGCAGCGTAGCTGGAGACAGCATGAACACTGAAGCTTTCTTT. Translating it yields CASSVAGDSMNTEAFF.

The sample holds one count of this clone. DNA for the CDR3: TGTGCCAGCAGCTTGGCCCGAGGTGTAACTAATGAAAAACTGTTTTTT. Protein product: CASSLARGVTNEKLFF. The chain carries TRBV5-8 and TRBJ1-4; D unclear. Germline V lookup: CDR1 SGHTS, CDR2 YDEGEE. The CDR3 contains 16 residues. The ends were cut back, 0 bases at V and 1 base at J, with 10 bases in the middle.

This chain links TRBV1 with TRBJ2-7; the table's D call, TRBD2, was not checked against the DNA. TRBV1 is noted as a pseudogene. The CDR3 extends over 13 amino acids. The CDR3 coding sequence is TGCACCAGCAGCTTCCTTTCCTCCTACGAGCAGTACGTC. Translation: CTSSFLSSYEQYV.